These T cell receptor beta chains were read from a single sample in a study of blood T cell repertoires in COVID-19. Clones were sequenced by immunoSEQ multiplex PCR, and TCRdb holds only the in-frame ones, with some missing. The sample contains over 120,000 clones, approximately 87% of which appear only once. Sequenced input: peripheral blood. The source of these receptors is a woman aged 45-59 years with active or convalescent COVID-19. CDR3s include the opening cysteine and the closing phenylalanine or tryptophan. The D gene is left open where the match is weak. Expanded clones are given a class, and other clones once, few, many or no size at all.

cdr3_aa: CASSQDIAGANEQYF; cdr3_nt: TGCGCCAGCAGCCAAGATATAGCGGGTGCCAACGAGCAGTACTTC; v_call: TRBV4-1; d_call: TRBD2; clone_size: .; j_call: TRBJ2-7; cdr3_length: 15
cdr3_aa: CASSQETNRRASSYEQYF; cdr3_nt: TGCGCCAGCAGCCAAGAAACAAACCGACGAGCTAGCTCCTACGAGCAGTACTTC; v_call: TRBV4-1; d_call: .; clone_size: once; j_call: TRBJ2-7; cdr3_length: 18
cdr3_aa: CASSRDTPNEKLFF; cdr3_nt: TGCGCCAGCAGCCGGGACACCCCTAATGAAAAACTGTTTTTT; v_call: TRBV5-1; d_call: .; clone_size: .; j_call: TRBJ1-4; cdr3_length: 14
cdr3_aa: CASRTGQGQETQYF; cdr3_nt: TGTGCCAGCAGGACCGGACAGGGGCAAGAGACCCAGTACTTC; v_call: TRBV7-9; d_call: TRBD1; clone_size: .; j_call: TRBJ2-5; cdr3_length: 14
cdr3_aa: CASHPGTGSAGNTIYF; cdr3_nt: TGTGCCAGCCATCCCGGGACAGGTTCCGCGGGAAACACCATATATTTT; v_call: TRBV2; d_call: TRBD1; clone_size: .; j_call: TRBJ1-3; cdr3_length: 16
cdr3_aa: CASRTSGGDEQFF; cdr3_nt: TGTGCCAGTAGGACTAGCGGTGGGGATGAGCAGTTCTTC; v_call: TRBV19; d_call: TRBD2; clone_size: .; j_call: TRBJ2-1; cdr3_length: 13
cdr3_aa: CASSPGTSGRVDTQYF; cdr3_nt: TGTGCCAGCAGCCCCGGGACTAGCGGGAGAGTAGATACGCAGTATTTT; v_call: TRBV11-2; d_call: TRBD2; clone_size: .; j_call: TRBJ2-3; cdr3_length: 16
cdr3_aa: CASSQEVLAGRAGELFF; cdr3_nt: TGCGCCAGCAGCCAAGAAGTACTAGCGGGCAGGGCCGGGGAGCTGTTTTTT; v_call: TRBV4-3; d_call: TRBD2; clone_size: .; j_call: TRBJ2-2; cdr3_length: 17
cdr3_aa: CASSPVAGGSREQFF; cdr3_nt: TGTGCCAGCAGCCCCGTAGCGGGGGGTTCTCGAGAGCAGTTCTTC; v_call: TRBV7-2; d_call: TRBD2; clone_size: .; j_call: TRBJ2-1; cdr3_length: 15
cdr3_aa: CASATGERHTEAFF; cdr3_nt: TGTGCCAGTGCGACAGGGGAACGACACACTGAAGCTTTCTTT; v_call: TRBV28; d_call: TRBD1; clone_size: .; j_call: TRBJ1-1; cdr3_length: 14
cdr3_aa: CASSQAAGETTDTQYF; cdr3_nt: TGTGCCAGCAGCCAAGCCGCGGGGGAAACCACAGATACGCAGTATTTT; v_call: TRBV4-2; d_call: TRBD2; clone_size: .; j_call: TRBJ2-3; cdr3_length: 16
cdr3_aa: CASSPIPATSGAGAEQFF; cdr3_nt: TGCGCCAGCAGCCCGATTCCTGCGACTAGCGGGGCGGGGGCGGAGCAGTTCTTC; v_call: TRBV4-1; d_call: TRBD2; clone_size: .; j_call: TRBJ2-1; cdr3_length: 18
cdr3_aa: CASGSPKKTEAFF; cdr3_nt: TGTGCCTCCGGGTCCCCGAAGAAGACTGAAGCTTTCTTT; v_call: TRBV6-5; d_call: .; clone_size: few; j_call: TRBJ1-1; cdr3_length: 13
cdr3_aa: CASSPTGGTTYEQYF; cdr3_nt: TGTGCCAGCAGCCCGACGGGGGGAACGACCTACGAGCAGTACTTC; v_call: TRBV7-2; d_call: TRBD2; clone_size: .; j_call: TRBJ2-7; cdr3_length: 15
cdr3_aa: CASSVRASLYGYTF; cdr3_nt: TGTGCCAGCAGTGTCAGGGCTTCCCTCTATGGCTACACCTTC; v_call: TRBV27; d_call: .; clone_size: .; j_call: TRBJ1-2; cdr3_length: 14
cdr3_aa: CASSPGTGRGNTEAFF; cdr3_nt: TGTGCCAGCAGCCCCGGGACAGGCCGCGGCAACACTGAAGCTTTCTTT; v_call: TRBV7-9; d_call: TRBD1; clone_size: once; j_call: TRBJ1-1; cdr3_length: 16
cdr3_aa: CATSRGATGNPDTQYF; cdr3_nt: TGTGCCACCAGCAGAGGGGCAACCGGGAATCCAGATACGCAGTATTTT; v_call: TRBV15; d_call: .; clone_size: .; j_call: TRBJ2-3; cdr3_length: 16